The clone carrying this T cell receptor (beta chain) was seen more than once but under ten times. The antigen is not known. As to time point: blood at routine non-recurrence follow-up after resection. The V end lost 7 bases, the J end lost 3 bases, and 25 bases lay between the germline ends. Germline lookup yields CDR1 MDHEN and CDR2 SYDVKM. This CDR3 has 17 amino acids. This record comes from a study of spatial heterogeneity in lung cancer. Study overall: Follow-up PBMC samples were sequenced when available, at a median of around 2 years after resection.

General study results and limits: Among blood samples, ubiquitous expanded tumor TCRs appeared more at resection than at follow-up.

One entry per CDR3 protein results from TCRdb running MiXCR on the 5' RACE reads. Among around 70,000 distinct CDR3 sequences, roughly 8.9% were seen once, and the ten largest hold roughly 1.9%. The source material was PBMCs, sampled at follow-up. V usage is TRBV28 and J usage is TRBJ2-7; tentatively, D is TRBD1 (5 bases). This sequence was found in a female donor with early-stage non-small cell lung cancer. The CDR3 loop is CASTLHPRTFYDYEQYF. In DNA form, the CDR3 reads TGTGCCAGCACCCTCCACCCCAGGACATTTTACGACTACGAGCAGTACTTC.